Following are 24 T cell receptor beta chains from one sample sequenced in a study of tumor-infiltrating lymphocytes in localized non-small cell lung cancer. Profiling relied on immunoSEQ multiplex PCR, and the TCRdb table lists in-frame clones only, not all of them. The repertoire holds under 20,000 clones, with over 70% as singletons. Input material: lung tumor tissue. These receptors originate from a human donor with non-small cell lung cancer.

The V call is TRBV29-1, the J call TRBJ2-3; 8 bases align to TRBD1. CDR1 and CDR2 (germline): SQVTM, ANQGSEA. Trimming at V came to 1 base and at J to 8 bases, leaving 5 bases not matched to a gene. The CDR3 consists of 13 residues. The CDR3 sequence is CSVEGQGTGTQYF. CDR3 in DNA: TGCAGCGTTGAAGGACAGGGGACGGGTACGCAGTATTTT.

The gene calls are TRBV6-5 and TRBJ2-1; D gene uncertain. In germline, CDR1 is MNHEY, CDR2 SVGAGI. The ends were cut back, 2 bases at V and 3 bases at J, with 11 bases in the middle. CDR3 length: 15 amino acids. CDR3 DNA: TGTGCCAGCAGTTACAGCGCGGTGGGCTACAATGAGCAGTTCTTC. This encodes CASSYSAVGYNEQFF.

CDR3 sequence (DNA): TGTGCCAGCAGCCCCGGGACAGGGGCCACAGATACGCAGTATTTT. Translation gives CASSPGTGATDTQYF. J is TRBJ2-3 and V is TRBV6-4; 10 nucleotides align to TRBD1. Per germline, CDR1 MRHNA and CDR2 SNTAGT. The length of the CDR3 is 15 residues. Losses at the gene ends were 6 bases for V and 2 bases for J; bases not matched to a gene: 5.

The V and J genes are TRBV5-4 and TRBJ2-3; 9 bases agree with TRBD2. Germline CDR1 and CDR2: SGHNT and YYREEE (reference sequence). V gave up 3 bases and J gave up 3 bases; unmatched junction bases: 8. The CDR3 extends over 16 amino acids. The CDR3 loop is CASSSGGAGGTDTQYF. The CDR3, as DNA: TGTGCCAGCAGCTCCGGGGGAGCGGGGGGTACAGATACGCAGTATTTT.

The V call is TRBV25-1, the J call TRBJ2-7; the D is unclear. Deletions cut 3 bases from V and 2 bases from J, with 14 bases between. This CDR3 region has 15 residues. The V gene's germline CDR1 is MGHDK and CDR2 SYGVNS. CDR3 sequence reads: CASSDVEISTYEQYF. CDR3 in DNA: TGTGCCAGCAGTGATGTCGAGATTAGTACCTACGAGCAGTACTTC.

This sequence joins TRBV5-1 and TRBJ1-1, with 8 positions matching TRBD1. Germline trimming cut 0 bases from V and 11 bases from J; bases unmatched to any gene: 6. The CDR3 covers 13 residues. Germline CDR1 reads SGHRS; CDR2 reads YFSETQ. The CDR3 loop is CASSLDRGSQAFF. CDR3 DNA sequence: TGCGCCAGCAGCTTGGACAGGGGGAGTCAGGCTTTCTTT.

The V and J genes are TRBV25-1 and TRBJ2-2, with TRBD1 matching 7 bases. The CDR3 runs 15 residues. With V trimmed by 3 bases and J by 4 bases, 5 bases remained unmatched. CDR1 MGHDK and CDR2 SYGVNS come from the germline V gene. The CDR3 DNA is TGTGCCAGCAGTGATCCGGGACAGAGCACCGGGGAGCTGTTTTTT. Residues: CASSDPGQSTGELFF.

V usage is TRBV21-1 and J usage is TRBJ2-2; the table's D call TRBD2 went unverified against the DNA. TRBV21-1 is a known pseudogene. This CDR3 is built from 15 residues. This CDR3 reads CASSKANSDTGELFF. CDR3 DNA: TGTGCCAGCAGCAAAGCGAATAGCGACACCGGGGAGCTGTTTTTT.

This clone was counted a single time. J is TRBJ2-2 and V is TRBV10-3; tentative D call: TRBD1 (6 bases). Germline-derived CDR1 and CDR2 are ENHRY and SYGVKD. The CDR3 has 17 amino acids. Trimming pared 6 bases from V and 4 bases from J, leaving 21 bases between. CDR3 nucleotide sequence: TGTGCCATCAGCCTCCTACAATGGACAGACTTCACCGGGGAGCTGTTTTTT. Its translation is CAISLLQWTDFTGELFF.

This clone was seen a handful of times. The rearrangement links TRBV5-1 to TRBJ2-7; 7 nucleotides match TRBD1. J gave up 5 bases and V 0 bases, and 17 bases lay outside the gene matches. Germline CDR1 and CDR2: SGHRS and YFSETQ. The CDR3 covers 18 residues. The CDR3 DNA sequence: TGCGCCAGCAGCTTGGGGGGATTACAGGGGTCGGGCATCAACGAGCAGTACTTC. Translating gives CASSLGGLQGSGINEQYF.

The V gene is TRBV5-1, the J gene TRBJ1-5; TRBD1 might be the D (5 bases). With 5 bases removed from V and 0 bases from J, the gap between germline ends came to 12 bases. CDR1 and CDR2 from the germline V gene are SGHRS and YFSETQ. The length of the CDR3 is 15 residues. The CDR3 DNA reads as TGCGCCAGCAGTCCTGGGGGGTATAGCAATCAGCCCCAGCATTTT. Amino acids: CASSPGGYSNQPQHF.

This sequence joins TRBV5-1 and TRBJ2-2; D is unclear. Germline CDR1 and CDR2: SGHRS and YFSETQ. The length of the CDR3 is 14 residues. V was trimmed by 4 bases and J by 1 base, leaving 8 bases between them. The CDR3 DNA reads TGCGCCAGCAGCGAGAATGGGAACACCGGGGAGCTGTTTTTT. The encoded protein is CASSENGNTGELFF.

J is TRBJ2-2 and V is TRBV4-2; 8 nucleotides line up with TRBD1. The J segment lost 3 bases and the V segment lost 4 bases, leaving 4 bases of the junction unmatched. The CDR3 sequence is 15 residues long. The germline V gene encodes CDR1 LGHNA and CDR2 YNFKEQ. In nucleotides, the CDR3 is TGTGCCAGCAGCCGGTACAGGGGGGACACCGGGGAGCTGTTTTTT. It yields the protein CASSRYRGDTGELFF.

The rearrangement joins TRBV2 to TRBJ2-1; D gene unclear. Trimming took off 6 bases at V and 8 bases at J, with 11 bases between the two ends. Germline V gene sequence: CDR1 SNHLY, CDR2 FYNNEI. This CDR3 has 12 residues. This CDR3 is CASSKMAHEQFF. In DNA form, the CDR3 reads TGTGCCAGCAGCAAAATGGCGCATGAGCAGTTCTTC.

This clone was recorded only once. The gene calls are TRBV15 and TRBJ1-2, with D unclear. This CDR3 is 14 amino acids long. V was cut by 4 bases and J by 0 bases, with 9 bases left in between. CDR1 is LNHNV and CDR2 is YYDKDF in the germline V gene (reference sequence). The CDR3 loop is CATSISGTNYGYTF. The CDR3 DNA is TGTGCCACCAGCATATCTGGGACTAACTATGGCTACACCTTC. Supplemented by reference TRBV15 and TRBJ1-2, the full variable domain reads DAMVIQNPRYQVTQFGKPVTLSCSQTLNHNVMYWYQQKSSQAPKLLFHYYDKDFNNEADTPDNFQSRRPNTSFCFLDIRSPGLGDTAMYLCATSISGTNYGYTFGSGTRLTVV.

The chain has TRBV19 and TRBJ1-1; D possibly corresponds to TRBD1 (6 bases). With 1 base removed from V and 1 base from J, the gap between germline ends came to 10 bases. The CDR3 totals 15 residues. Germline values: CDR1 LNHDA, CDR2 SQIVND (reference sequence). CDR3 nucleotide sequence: TGTGCCAGTAGTATAGGGTTCAGGGGGAACACTGAAGCTTTCTTT. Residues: CASSIGFRGNTEAFF.

CDR3 protein: CASSWSVTEYEQYF. CDR3 DNA: TGTGCCAGCAGCTGGAGTGTCACAGAGTACGAGCAGTACTTC. The chain combines TRBV5-4 with TRBJ2-7; unclear D gene. Germline CDR1 and CDR2: SGHNT and YYREEE (reference sequence). With 3 bases removed from V and 4 bases from J, the gap between germline ends came to 14 bases. This CDR3 is 14 amino acids long.

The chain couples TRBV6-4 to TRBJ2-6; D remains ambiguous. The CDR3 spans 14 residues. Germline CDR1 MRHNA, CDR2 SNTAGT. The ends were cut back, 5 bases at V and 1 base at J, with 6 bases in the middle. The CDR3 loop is CASSPPSGANVLTF. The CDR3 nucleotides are TGTGCCAGCAGTCCTCCATCTGGGGCCAACGTCCTGACTTTC.

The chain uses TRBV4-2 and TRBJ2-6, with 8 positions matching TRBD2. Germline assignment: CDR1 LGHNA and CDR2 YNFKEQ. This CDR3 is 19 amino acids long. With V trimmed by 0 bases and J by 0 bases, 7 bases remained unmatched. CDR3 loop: CASSQEGGGGISGANVLTF. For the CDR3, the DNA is TGTGCCAGCAGCCAAGAGGGTGGCGGGGGGATCTCTGGGGCCAACGTCCTGACTTTC.

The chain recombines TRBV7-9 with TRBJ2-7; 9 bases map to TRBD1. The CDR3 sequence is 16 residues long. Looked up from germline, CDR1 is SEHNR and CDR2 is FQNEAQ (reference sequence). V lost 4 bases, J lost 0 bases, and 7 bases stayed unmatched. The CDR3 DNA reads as TGTGCCAGCAGCTCGGGCGGGACAGGGAGCTCCTACGAGCAGTACTTC. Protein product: CASSSGGTGSSYEQYF. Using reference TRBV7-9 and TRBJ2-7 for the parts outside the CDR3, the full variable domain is DTGVSQNPRHKITKRGQNVTFRCDPISEHNRLYWYRQTLGQGPEFLTYFQNEAQLEKSRLLSDRFSAERPKGSFSTLEIQRTEQGDSAMYLCASSSGGTGSSYEQYFGPGTRLTVT.

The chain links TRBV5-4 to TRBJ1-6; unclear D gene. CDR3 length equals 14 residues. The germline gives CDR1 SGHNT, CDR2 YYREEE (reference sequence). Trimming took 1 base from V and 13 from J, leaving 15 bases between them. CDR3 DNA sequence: TGTGCCAGCAGCTTGAAGGCAGGTGGTAGCCCCCTCCACTTT. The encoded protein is CASSLKAGGSPLHF.

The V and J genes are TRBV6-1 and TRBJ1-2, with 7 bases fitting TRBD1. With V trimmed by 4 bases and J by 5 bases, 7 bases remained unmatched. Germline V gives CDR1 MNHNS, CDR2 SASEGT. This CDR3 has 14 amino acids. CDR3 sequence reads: CASSALGQPYGYTF. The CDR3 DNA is TGTGCCAGCAGTGCTTTGGGACAGCCTTATGGCTACACCTTC.

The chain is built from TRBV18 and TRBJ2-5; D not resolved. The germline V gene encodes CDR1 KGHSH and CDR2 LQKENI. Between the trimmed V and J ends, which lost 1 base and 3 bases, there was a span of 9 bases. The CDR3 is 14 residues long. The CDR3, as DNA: TGTGCCAGCTCACCACGATCGGCCAAAGAGACCCAGTACTTC. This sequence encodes CASSPRSAKETQYF.

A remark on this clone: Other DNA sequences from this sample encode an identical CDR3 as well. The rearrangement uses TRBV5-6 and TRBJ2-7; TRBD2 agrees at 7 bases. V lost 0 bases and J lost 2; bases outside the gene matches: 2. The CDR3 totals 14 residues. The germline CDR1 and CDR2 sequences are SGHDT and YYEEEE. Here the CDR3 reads CASSLGGGTYEQYF. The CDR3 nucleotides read TGTGCCAGCAGCTTGGGGGGGGGAACCTACGAGCAGTACTTC.